This note documents a single T cell receptor (beta chain) sequence. Its antigen remains undetermined. Base quality data are lacking; no much larger clone is found one base away. This record comes from a study of blood T cell repertoires in COVID-19 (dated by TCRdb to about 2020). For the wider study: Collaborator samples came from the United States, Italy and Spain and covered acute and convalescent phases of COVID-19. The prospective study material was composed of cDNA or gDNA derived from T cells, B-cell-depleted T cells, or PBMCs. Deeply sampled blood TCRbeta repertoires from subjects exposed to, actively infected with, or recovered from COVID-19 were included in the dataset. A freely available public database, intended as a resource for researchers studying the immune response to SARS-CoV-2, is where the repertoires were released. Samples were obtained from the ongoing ImmuneRACE study (first 160 participants) and from 1,254 subjects provided by 6 global collaborators. Nearly every sample came with metadata listing a de-identified subject ID, COVID-19 status, age in years and sex. Where available, HLA class I and class II types were obtained from metadata supplied by the sample provider rather than from assay-based typing.

The immunoSEQ Assay, a bias-controlled multiplex PCR, was used to amplify TCRbeta CDR3 regions from genomic DNA. Turning to the authors' computational methods: The number of nucleated cells in each sample was estimated from the amplification of reference gene primers within the assay. Sequence reads were collapsed and filtered to measure the absolute abundance of every unique TCRbeta CDR3 rearrangement. For each sample, productive Simpson clonality was calculated as the square root of Simpson's diversity index across productive rearrangements. TCRdb holds this immuneACCESS table with in-frame rearrangements only. Some clones are missing; in checked studies, unresolved V genes explain under half, and the rest has no known cause. V and J calls and clone size are given by that table; D and trimming were obtained from the DNA. This sample is represented by a few hundred thousand clones; 70% to 90% of them were singletons. In total, the top ten clones hold approximately 8.3% of the sample.

The full study reports these points: How much clinical and demographic metadata was included differed by source and by participant, and the metadata was provided uncurated.

As encoded in the germline V gene, CDR1 is KGHSH while CDR2 is LQKENI. Measured from the cysteine to the phenylalanine, the CDR3 is 16 residues long. Only the CDR3 region is kept as DNA, spanning 48 bases read in frame from base 1. The junction carries 14 bases between V and J, which are trimmed by 5 bases and 0 bases respectively. In the prospective study, participants were about 18 to 95 years old, resided in 25 or so geographic areas of the United States, and were enrolled through a virtual design. To assign participants to cohorts, the prospective study relied on clinical history that participants themselves reported in a screening survey and a study questionnaire. ImmuneRACE Cohort 3 recovered participants were defined by two consecutive negative NP/OP PCR tests, healthcare professional clearance, or symptom resolution. In the prospective study, mobile phlebotomists collected whole blood, serum and a nasopharyngeal or oropharyngeal swab from each participant. Prospective study participants could optionally give additional blood draws and questionnaires over an approximately 2-month period. Before DNA extraction, prospective study blood samples were shipped either frozen or at room temperature.

This chain is built from TRBV18 and TRBJ1-3; a tentative D match to TRBD1 spans 5 bases. The receptor was derived from a woman aged 60 to 75 who had recovered from COVID-19. The sequenced sample was PBMCs or T cells enriched from blood (not recorded which). The encoded CDR3 is CASSASDSFSGNTIYF. The DNA is TGTGCCAGCTCAGCCTCTGACAGTTTCTCTGGAAACACCATATATTTT.